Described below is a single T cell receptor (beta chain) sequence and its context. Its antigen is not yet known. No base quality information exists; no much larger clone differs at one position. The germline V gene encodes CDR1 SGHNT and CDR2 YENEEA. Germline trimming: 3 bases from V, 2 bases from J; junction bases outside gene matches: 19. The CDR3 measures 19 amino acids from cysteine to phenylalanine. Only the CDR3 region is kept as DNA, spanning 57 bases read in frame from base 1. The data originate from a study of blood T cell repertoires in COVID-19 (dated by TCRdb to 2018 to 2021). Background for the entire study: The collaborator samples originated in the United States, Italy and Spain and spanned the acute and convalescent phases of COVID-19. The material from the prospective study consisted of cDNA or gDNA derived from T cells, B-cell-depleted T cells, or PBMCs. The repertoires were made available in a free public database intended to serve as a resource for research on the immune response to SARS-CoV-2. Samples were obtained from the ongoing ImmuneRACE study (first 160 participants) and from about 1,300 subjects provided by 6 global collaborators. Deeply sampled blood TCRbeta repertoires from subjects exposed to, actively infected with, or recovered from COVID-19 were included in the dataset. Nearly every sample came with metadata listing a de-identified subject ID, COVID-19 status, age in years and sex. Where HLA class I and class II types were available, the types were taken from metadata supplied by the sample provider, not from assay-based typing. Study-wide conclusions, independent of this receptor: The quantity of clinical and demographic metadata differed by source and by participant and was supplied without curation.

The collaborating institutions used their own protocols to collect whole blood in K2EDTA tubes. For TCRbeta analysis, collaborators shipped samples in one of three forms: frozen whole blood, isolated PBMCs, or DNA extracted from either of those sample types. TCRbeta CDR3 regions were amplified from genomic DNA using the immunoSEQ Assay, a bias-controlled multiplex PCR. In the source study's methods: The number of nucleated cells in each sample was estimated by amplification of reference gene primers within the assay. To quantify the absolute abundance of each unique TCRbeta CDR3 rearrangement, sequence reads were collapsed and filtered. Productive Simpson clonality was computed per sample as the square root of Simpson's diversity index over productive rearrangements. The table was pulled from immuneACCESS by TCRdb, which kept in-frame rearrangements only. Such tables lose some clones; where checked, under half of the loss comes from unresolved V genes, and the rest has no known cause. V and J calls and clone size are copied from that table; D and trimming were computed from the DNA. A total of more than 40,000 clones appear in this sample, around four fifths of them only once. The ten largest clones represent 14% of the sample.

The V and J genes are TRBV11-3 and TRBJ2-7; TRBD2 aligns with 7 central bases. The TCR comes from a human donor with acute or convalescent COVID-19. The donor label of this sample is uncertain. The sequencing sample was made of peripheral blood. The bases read TGTGCCAGCAGCTTCCACCCGAGCGGGACTTTTCCCCTTACCTACGAGCAGTACTTC. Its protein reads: CASSFHPSGTFPLTYEQYF.